The 4 T cell receptor beta chains reported below all come from one sample, sequenced in a study of cytomegalovirus exposure and HLA in healthy donors. The PCR ran on 60 Vbeta and 13 Jbeta primers. Data came from immunoSEQ multiplex PCR; TCRdb stores just in-frame clones and leaves some out. The table lists over 150,000 clones, around 68% of them singletons. Sequencing was done on a sample of PBMCs. The receptors were gathered from a woman aged 40 to 50 in good health and CMV-seropositive.

The rearrangement joins TRBV10-3 to TRBJ1-1; 8 bases are shared with TRBD1. V lost 4 bases and J lost 3; bases outside the gene matches: 4. This CDR3 contains 14 residues. CDR1 and CDR2 (germline): ENHRY, SYGVKD. In DNA form, the CDR3 reads TGTGCCATCAGTGTCGGACAGGGCGACACTGAAGCTTTCTTT. Translating gives CAISVGQGDTEAFF.

The chain is built from TRBV6-5 and TRBJ1-1; 7 nucleotides line up with TRBD1. Germline trimming cut 6 bases from V and 1 base from J; bases unmatched to any gene: 8. The CDR3 loop spans 15 amino acids. Germline V gene sequence: CDR1 MNHEY, CDR2 SVGAGI. CDR3 nucleotide sequence: TGTGCCAGCAGCTACGGACAGGCCTCGAACACTGAAGCTTTCTTT. Its protein is CASSYGQASNTEAFF.

J is TRBJ1-2 and V is TRBV19; D not resolved. This CDR3 has 12 amino acids. V was cut by 7 bases and J by 4 bases, with 10 bases left in between. Germline V lookup: CDR1 LNHDA, CDR2 SQIVND (reference sequence). This CDR3 reads CASIGVSYGYTF. The CDR3 bases are TGTGCCAGTATTGGAGTGTCCTATGGCTACACCTTC.

The J gene is TRBJ2-2, the V gene TRBV4-3; the D gene is possibly TRBD2 (6 bases). V was shortened by 0 bases and J by 0 bases, with 8 bases between the two germline ends. The CDR3 has 16 amino acids. Per germline, CDR1 LGHNA and CDR2 YSLEER. CDR3 loop: CASSQDPGANTGELFF. The CDR3, as DNA: TGCGCCAGCAGCCAAGATCCGGGAGCGAACACCGGGGAGCTGTTTTTT.